This T cell receptor (beta chain) was captured in a study of blood T cells in healthy people across ages. Overall study results and limits: Donor CMV status, an unknown factor, possibly confounded changes in expanded clonotypes. Both higher diversity and more naive CD4+ cells marked long-lived donors when set against aged donors. PBMCs were not sorted, which prevented a conclusive comparison of naive versus antigen-experienced cells.

Concerning this clonotype: Its antigen is unknown.

V lost 5 bases to trimming and J lost 5 bases; unmatched junction nucleotides: 5. This CDR3 spans 14 amino acids. Germline V CDR1 and CDR2: MNHEY, SMNVEV (reference sequence). A second PCR, run for roughly 7 to 11 cycles, used a sample-barcoded 5' primer plus a J-beta primer mix. A template-switch adaptor that had 12 random nucleotides put a tag on each cDNA molecule. MiXCR, run by TCRdb on the 5' RACE reads, gives a single entry per CDR3 protein. The sample records approximately 2,000,000 distinct CDR3 sequences, around 42% being singletons. This chain connects TRBV27 to TRBJ1-5; 8 positions match TRBD1. The receptor comes from a human donor in good health. The sequencing sample was made of blood. The CDR3 is CASSRAGGDQPQHF. For the CDR3, the DNA is TGTGCCAGCAGTCGGGCAGGGGGCGATCAGCCCCAGCATTTT.